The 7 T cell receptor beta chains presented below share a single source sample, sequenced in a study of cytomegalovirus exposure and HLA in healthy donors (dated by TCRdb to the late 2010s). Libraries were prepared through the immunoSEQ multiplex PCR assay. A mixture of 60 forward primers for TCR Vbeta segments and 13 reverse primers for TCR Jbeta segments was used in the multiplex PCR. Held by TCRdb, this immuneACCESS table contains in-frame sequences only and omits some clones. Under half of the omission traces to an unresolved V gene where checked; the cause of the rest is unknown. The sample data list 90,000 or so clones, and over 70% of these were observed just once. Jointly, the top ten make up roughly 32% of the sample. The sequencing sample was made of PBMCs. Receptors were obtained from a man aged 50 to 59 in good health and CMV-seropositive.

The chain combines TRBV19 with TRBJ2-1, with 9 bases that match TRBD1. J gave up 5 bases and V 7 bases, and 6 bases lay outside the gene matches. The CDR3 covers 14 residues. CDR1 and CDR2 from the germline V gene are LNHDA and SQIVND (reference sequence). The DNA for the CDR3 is TGTGCCAGTAATGAACAGGGGGCGAACAATGAGCAGTTCTTC. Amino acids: CASNEQGANNEQFF.

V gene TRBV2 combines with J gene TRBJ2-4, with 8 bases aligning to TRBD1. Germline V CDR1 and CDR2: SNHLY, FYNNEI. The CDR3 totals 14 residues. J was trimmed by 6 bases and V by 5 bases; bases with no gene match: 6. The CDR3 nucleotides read TGTGCCAGCAGTTCGGACAGGGAGGTAAACATTCAGTACTTC. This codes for CASSSDREVNIQYF.

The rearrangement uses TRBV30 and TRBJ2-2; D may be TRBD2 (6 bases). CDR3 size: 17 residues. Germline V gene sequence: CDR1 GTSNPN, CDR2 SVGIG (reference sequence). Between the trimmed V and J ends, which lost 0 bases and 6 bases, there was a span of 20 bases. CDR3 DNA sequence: TGTGCCTGGAGTGTGATTTTGGGCGGGACCGGGGCCGGGGAGCTGTTTTTT. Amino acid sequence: CAWSVILGGTGAGELFF. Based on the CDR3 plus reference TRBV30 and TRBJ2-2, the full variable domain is SQTIHQWPATLVQPVGSPLSLECTVEGTSNPNLYWYRQAAGRGLQLLFYSVGIGQISSEVPQNLSASRPQDRQFILSSKKLLLSDSGFYLCAWSVILGGTGAGELFFGEGSRLTVL.

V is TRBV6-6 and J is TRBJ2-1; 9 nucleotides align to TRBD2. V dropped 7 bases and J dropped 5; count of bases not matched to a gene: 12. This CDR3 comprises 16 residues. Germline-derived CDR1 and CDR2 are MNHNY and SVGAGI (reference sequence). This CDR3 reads CASTTTLAGANNEQFF. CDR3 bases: TGTGCCAGCACAACAACCTTAGCGGGAGCGAACAATGAGCAGTTCTTC.

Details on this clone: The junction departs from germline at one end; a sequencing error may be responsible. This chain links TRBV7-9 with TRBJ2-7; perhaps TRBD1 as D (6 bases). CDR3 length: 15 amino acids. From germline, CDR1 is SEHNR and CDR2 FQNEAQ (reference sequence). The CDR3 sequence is CSSSQDQGTTYEQYF. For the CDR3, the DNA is TGTTCCAGCAGCCAAGACCAGGGGACCACCTACGAGCAGTACTTC.

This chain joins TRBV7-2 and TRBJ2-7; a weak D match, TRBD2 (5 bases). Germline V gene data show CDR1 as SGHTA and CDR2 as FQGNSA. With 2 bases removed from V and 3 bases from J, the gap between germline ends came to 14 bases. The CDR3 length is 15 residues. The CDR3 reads CASSLSLGISYEQYF. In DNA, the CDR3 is TGTGCCAGCAGCTTATCACTCGGGATAAGCTACGAGCAGTACTTC.

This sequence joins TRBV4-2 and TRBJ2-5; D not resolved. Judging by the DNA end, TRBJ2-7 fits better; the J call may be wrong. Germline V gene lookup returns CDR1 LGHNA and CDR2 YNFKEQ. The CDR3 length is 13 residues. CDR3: CASSQSQAYEQYF. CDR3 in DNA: TGTGCCAGCAGCCAGAGCCAGGCCTACGAGCAGTACTTC.